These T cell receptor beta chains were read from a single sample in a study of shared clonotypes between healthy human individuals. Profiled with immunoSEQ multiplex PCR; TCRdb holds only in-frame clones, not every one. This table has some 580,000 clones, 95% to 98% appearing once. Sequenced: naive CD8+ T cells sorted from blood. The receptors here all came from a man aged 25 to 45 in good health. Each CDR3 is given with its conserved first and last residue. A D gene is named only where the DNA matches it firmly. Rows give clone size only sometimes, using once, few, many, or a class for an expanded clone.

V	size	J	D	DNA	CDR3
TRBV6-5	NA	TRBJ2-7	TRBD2	TGTGCCAGCAGTTACGCGGGGGGGTCCTACGAGCAGTACTTC	CASSYAGGSYEQYF
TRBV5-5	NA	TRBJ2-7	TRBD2	TGTGCCAGCAGCCTGCGAGACCCCCGATGGGCTAGCGGGACCTACGAGCAGTACTTC	CASSLRDPRWASGTYEQYF
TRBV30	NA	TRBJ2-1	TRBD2	TGTGCCTGGAGTGTAGGTCTAGCGGTCTACAATGAGCAGTTCTTC	CAWSVGLAVYNEQFF
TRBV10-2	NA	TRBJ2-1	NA	TGCGCCAGCAGTGAAGAGATGTATTCTAATGAGCAGTTCTTC	CASSEEMYSNEQFF
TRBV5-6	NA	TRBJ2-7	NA	TGTGCCAGCAGCTTATCCGCCCTGGGGACCTACGAGCAGTACTTC	CASSLSALGTYEQYF
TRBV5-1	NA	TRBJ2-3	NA	TGCGCCAGCAGCTTAGCGGACAGAGACACAGATACGCAGTATTTT	CASSLADRDTDTQYF
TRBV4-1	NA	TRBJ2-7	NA	TGCGCCAGCAGCCCCAGCCCAGGGTCTGGGTTGGAGCAGTACTTC	CASSPSPGSGLEQYF
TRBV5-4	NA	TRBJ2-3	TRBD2	TGTGCCAGCAGCCCGGGGCAGGAGGGAGGGCCGGATACGCAGTATTTT	CASSPGQEGGPDTQYF
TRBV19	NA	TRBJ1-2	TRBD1	TGTGCCAGTAGTTCCTCCCGGGACAGGGTGCGAGGCTACACCTTC	CASSSSRDRVRGYTF
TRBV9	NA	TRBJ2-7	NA	TGTGCCAGCAGCCCCCGCGGAACCGACAGCTCCTACGAGCAGTACTTC	CASSPRGTDSSYEQYF
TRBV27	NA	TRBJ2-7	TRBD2	TGTGCCAGCAGTTTACTAGCGGGAGGGCGCGAGCAGTACTTC	CASSLLAGGREQYF
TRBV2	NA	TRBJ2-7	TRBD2	TGTGCCAGCAGTACGCGGGGACTAGCGGGAGAGGCCGCCGAGCAGTACTTC	CASSTRGLAGEAAEQYF
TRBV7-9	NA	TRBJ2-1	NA	TGTGCCAGCAGCTTGGGGGTGGCTTTGGGCTACAATGAGCAGTTCTTC	CASSLGVALGYNEQFF
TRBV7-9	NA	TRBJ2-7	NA	TGTGCCAGCAGCTTAGAGGGCCCAATGGAGCAGTACTTC	CASSLEGPMEQYF
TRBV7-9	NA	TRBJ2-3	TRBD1	TGTGCCAGCAGCCTCCCCCCGGGACAGGGCCTCACAGATACGCAGTATTTT	CASSLPPGQGLTDTQYF
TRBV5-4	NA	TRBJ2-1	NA	TGTGCCAGCAGCTTGTGGCAGGGAAATGAGCAGTTCTTC	CASSLWQGNEQFF
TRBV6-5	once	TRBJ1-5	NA	TGTGCCAGCAGTTACTCCGAAAATCGCAATCAGCCCCAGCATTTT	CASSYSENRNQPQHF
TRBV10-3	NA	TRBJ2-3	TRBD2	TGTGCCATCAGTGACCCGGTGGGGACTAGCGGGAGGGCCGGCACAGATACGCAGTATTTT	CAISDPVGTSGRAGTDTQYF
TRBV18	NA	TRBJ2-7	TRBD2	TGTGCCAGCTCACCAGCGGACGGTAGACTAGCGGGAGGCTACGAGCAGTACTTC	CASSPADGRLAGGYEQYF
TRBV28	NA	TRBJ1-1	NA	TGTGCCAGCAGTTTACGACAACTCATGAACACTGAAGCTTTCTTT	CASSLRQLMNTEAFF
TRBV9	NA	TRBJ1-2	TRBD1	TGTGCCAGCAGCGTCCGGGACAGGGTGGGCGGCTACACCTTC	CASSVRDRVGGYTF
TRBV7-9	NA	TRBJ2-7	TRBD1	TGTGCCAGCAGCTTAGCGGACAGGGGAATCCACGAGCAGTACTTC	CASSLADRGIHEQYF
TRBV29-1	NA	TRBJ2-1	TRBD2	TGCAGCGTTGACCGGGACTATAACAATGAGCAGTTCTTC	CSVDRDYNNEQFF
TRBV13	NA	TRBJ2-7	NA	TGTGCCAGCAGCTGGGGTCTGGGCACCCGTCCCTCCTACGAGCAGTACTTC	CASSWGLGTRPSYEQYF
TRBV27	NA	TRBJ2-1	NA	TGTGCCAGCAGCCTTGTGGCGGGACGAAACAATGAGCAGTTCTTC	CASSLVAGRNNEQFF
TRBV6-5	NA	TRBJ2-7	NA	TGTGCCAGCAGTTACTCGTCCGTGGCAGCGGGTTACGAGCAGTACTTC	CASSYSSVAAGYEQYF
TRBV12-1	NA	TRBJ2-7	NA	TGTGCCAGCAGCTTTGTTGTGTTGAGACCGATGTACGAGCAGTACTTC	CASSFVVLRPMYEQYF
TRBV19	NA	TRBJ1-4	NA	TGTGCCAGTAGTACCCCCTATCGGCCTCGGGGAGGCGAAAAACTGTTTTTT	CASSTPYRPRGGEKLFF
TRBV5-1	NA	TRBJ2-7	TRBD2	TGCGCCAGCAGCTTTTGGGGACAGAACCGTGCTAGCGGGAGGGCCGACCAAAGCTACGAGCAGTACTTC	CASSFWGQNRASGRADQSYEQYF
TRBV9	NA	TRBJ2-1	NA	TGTGCCAGCAGCCCCTGGGGGGAGAACAATGAGCAGTTCTTC	CASSPWGENNEQFF
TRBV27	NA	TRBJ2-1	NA	TGTGCCAGCAGTTTAGCGAGGGAAAGGGACAATGAGCAGTTCTTC	CASSLARERDNEQFF
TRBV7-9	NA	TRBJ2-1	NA	TGTGCCAGCATCGGCGGGGTCGCCTACAATGAGCAGTTCTTC	CASIGGVAYNEQFF
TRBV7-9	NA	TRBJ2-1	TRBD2	TGTGCCAGCAGCGATCTAAGCGGGAGGGCAACCTTCAATGAGCAGTTCTTC	CASSDLSGRATFNEQFF
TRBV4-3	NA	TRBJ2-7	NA	TGCGCCAGCAGCCAAGAGCAGAGGAGCACCTACGAGCAGTACTTC	CASSQEQRSTYEQYF
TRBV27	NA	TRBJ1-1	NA	TGTGCCAGCAGTTTATCGCCTAACGCGGGACATATGAACACTGAAGCTTTCTTT	CASSLSPNAGHMNTEAFF
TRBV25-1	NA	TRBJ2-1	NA	TGTGCCAGCAGTGAAGGAATCCGTGGAGAGCAGTTCTTC	CASSEGIRGEQFF
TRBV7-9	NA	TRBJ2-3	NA	TGTGCCAGCAGCTTACTTACTTCAAGACAGTGGAGCACAGATACGCAGTATTTT	CASSLLTSRQWSTDTQYF
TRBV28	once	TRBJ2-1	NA	TGTGCCAGCAGTTTATTCCCAGGGAGTCACTACAATGAGCAGTTCTTC	CASSLFPGSHYNEQFF
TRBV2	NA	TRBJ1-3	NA	TGTGCCAGCAGACAGGGTTTGGGGACTGGAAACACCATATATTTT	CASRQGLGTGNTIYF
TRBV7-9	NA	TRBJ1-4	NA	TGTGCCAGCAGCCCTACGAGGGTGAATGAAAAACTGTTTTTT	CASSPTRVNEKLFF
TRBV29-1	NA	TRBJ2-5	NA	TGCAGCGTAAATCCGGGATCACAAGAGACCCAGTACTTC	CSVNPGSQETQYF
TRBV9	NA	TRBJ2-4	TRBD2	TGTGCCAGCAGCGTAGAGGCGGGAGGGCCTTCCGTCATTCAGTACTTC	CASSVEAGGPSVIQYF
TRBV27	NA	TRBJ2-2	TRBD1	TGTGCCAGCAGCCGGGACAGGTTAATTACCGGGGAGCTGTTTTTT	CASSRDRLITGELFF
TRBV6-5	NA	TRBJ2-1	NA	TGTGCCAGCAGTTGGGGCAGGGAGGAATTCTTC	CASSWGREEFF
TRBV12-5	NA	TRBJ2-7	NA	TGTGCTAGTGGTTTGGACAGGAGGGAGCAGTACTTC	CASGLDRREQYF
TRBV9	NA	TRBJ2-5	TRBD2	TGTGCCAGCAGCGTAGTTAGCGGGAGTAGCCAAGAGACCCAGTACTTC	CASSVVSGSSQETQYF